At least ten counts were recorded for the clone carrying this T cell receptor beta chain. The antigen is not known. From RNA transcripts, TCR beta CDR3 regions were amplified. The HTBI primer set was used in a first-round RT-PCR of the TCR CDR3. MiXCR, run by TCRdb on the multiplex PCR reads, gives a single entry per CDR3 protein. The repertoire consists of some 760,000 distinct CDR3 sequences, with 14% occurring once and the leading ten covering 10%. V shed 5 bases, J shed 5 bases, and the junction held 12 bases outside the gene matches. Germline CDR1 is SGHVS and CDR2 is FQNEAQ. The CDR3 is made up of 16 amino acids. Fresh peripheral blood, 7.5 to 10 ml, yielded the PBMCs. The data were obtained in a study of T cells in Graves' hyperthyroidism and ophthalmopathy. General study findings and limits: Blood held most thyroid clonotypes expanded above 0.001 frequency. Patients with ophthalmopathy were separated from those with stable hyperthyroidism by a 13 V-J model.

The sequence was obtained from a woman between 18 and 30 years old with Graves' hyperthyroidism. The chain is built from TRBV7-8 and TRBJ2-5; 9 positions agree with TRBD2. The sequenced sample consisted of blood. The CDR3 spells CASSPAGGKRAETQYF. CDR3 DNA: TGTGCCAGCAGCCCGGCGGGGGGGAAGCGGGCGGAGACCCAGTACTTC.